A selection of T cell receptor beta chains follows, all from one sample in a study of T cell changes during pregnancy in multiple sclerosis. Clones were read by immunoSEQ multiplex PCR, and TCRdb kept only the in-frame ones, dropping some. The data show 30,000 to 35,000 clones, almost 90% seen once. Here the sequenced sample was CD8+ T cells from peripheral blood mononuclear cells, taken after pregnancy. The receptors come from a female donor with multiple sclerosis, enrolled in a pregnancy study. Each CDR3 is given with its conserved first and last residue. The order of the fields is D gene, clone size, J gene, V gene, CDR3 protein, CDR3 DNA. D genes are given only for firm matches. Clone size is not always given. Where it is, it says once, few, many or a class for expanded clones.

>TRBD1|-|TRBJ1-1|TRBV2
CASSESRDRGITEAFF
TGTGCCAGCAGTGAATCACGGGACAGGGGGATCACTGAAGCTTTCTTT
>-|-|TRBJ2-1|TRBV9
CASSVVNAPRGEQFF
TGTGCCAGCAGCGTAGTCAACGCCCCTCGCGGGGAGCAGTTCTTC
>TRBD1|-|TRBJ1-5|TRBV5-1
CASSLNGTGVSNQPQHF
TGCGCCAGCAGCCTTAACGGGACAGGGGTTAGCAATCAGCCCCAGCATTTT
>TRBD1|-|TRBJ1-2|TRBV9
CASSETGGAAFGYTF
TGTGCCAGCAGCGAAACAGGGGGCGCCGCCTTTGGCTACACCTTC
>-|-|TRBJ2-3|TRBV4-1
CASSQVFADTQYF
TGCGCCAGCAGCCAGGTTTTCGCGGATACGCAGTATTTT
>-|-|TRBJ1-1|TRBV4-2
CASSPLGAMNTEAFF
TGTGCCAGCAGCCCTTTGGGGGCCATGAACACTGAAGCTTTCTTT
>-|many|TRBJ2-4|TRBV19
CASSWGRLAKNIQYF
TGTGCCAGTAGTTGGGGCCGGTTAGCCAAAAACATTCAGTACTTC
>-|-|TRBJ2-3|TRBV9
CASSAPAGALTDTQYF
TGTGCCAGCAGCGCCCCGGCAGGGGCTCTTACAGATACGCAGTATTTT
>-|-|TRBJ2-3|TRBV9
CASSGGTSTDTQYF
TGTGCCAGCAGCGGGGGGACTAGCACAGATACGCAGTATTTT
>-|-|TRBJ2-7|TRBV13
CASRDSSSYEQYF
TGTGCCAGCAGGGACAGTAGCTCCTACGAGCAGTACTTC
>TRBD1|-|TRBJ1-4|TRBV7-6
CASSSNYRGVNEKLFF
TGTGCCAGCAGCTCGAATTACAGGGGGGTAAATGAAAAACTGTTTTTT
>TRBD1|-|TRBJ2-1|TRBV9
CASSPFTGDEQFF
TGTGCCAGCAGCCCTTTCACAGGGGATGAGCAGTTCTTC
>TRBD1|-|TRBJ2-2|TRBV7-9
CASSDRRTGTGELFF
TGTGCCAGCAGCGATCGGAGGACAGGCACCGGGGAGCTGTTTTTT
>-|medium-sized|TRBJ1-1|TRBV13
CASSQRTVNQNTEAFF
TGTGCCAGCAGTCAACGGACTGTAAATCAGAACACTGAAGCTTTCTTT
>TRBD1|-|TRBJ1-5|TRBV15
CATSRLGGEQPQHF
TGTGCCACCAGCAGACTAGGGGGCGAGCAGCCCCAGCATTTT
>-|once|TRBJ1-2|TRBV6-5
CASSYSSTFLYGYTF
TGTGCCAGCAGTTACTCTTCAACCTTCCTATATGGCTACACCTTC
>-|-|TRBJ1-1|TRBV4-1
CASSLVRGEAFF
TGCGCCAGCAGCCTCGTCAGGGGTGAAGCTTTCTTT
>-|-|TRBJ1-1|TRBV5-6
CASSPPGMNTEAFF
TGTGCCAGCAGCCCCCCGGGGATGAACACTGAAGCTTTCTTT
>TRBD2|-|TRBJ2-7|TRBV27
CASGNSGGAYEQYF
TGTGCCAGCGGAAATAGCGGGGGGGCCTACGAGCAGTACTTC
>-|-|TRBJ1-2|TRBV13
CASSLGRGYGYTF
TGTGCCAGCAGCTTAGGGCGTGGCTATGGCTACACCTTC
>-|-|TRBJ2-7|TRBV4-3
CASSQDRGGTYEQYF
TGCGCCAGCAGCCAAGATAGGGGTGGTACCTACGAGCAGTACTTC
>TRBD1|-|TRBJ1-5|TRBV12-5
CASGLDRGRQPQHF
TGTGCTAGTGGTTTGGACAGGGGGCGACAGCCCCAGCATTTT
>-|-|TRBJ2-1|TRBV6-1
CASSVQDSYYNEQFF
TGTGCCAGCAGTGTTCAGGACAGCTACTACAATGAGCAGTTCTTC
>TRBD1|-|TRBJ1-5|TRBV27
CASSSTGGWSNQPQHF
TGTGCCAGCAGTTCGACAGGGGGTTGGAGCAATCAGCCCCAGCATTTT
>-|-|TRBJ1-3|TRBV12-5
CASGYDRSGNTIYF
TGTGCTAGTGGTTACGACAGGTCCGGAAACACCATATATTTT
>TRBD2|-|TRBJ2-3|TRBV4-3
CASSQDPTSGPDTQYF
TGCGCCAGCAGCCAAGATCCCACTAGCGGGCCGGATACGCAGTATTTT
>TRBD1|-|TRBJ1-5|TRBV27
CASSRGGWNQPQHF
TGTGCCAGCAGTAGAGGGGGCTGGAATCAGCCCCAGCATTTT
>-|-|TRBJ1-3|TRBV7-3
CASSLTSGTGNTIYF
TGTGCCAGCAGCTTAACGTCAGGGACTGGAAACACCATATATTTT
>TRBD1|-|TRBJ2-6|TRBV25-1
CASSGDRGTGANVLTF
TGTGCCAGCAGTGGGGACAGGGGGACTGGGGCCAACGTCCTGACTTTC
>TRBD1|-|TRBJ1-4|TRBV9
CASSGTGGPNEKLFF
TGTGCCAGCAGCGGGACAGGGGGCCCTAATGAAAAACTGTTTTTT
>TRBD1|-|TRBJ1-2|TRBV19
CASSIARDREDYGYTF
TGTGCCAGTAGTATAGCCCGGGACAGGGAGGATTATGGCTACACCTTC
>TRBD1|-|TRBJ2-7|TRBV23-1
CASNLKDRDSYEQYF
TGCGCCAGCAATTTAAAGGACAGGGACTCCTACGAGCAGTACTTC
>-|-|TRBJ1-2|TRBV7-2
CARADGGGHGYTF
TGTGCCAGAGCGGACGGGGGGGGCCATGGCTACACCTTC
>TRBD1|-|TRBJ1-2|TRBV6-5
CASSQTPGGFGYTF
TGTGCCAGCAGTCAGACCCCAGGGGGGTTCGGCTACACCTTC
>-|-|TRBJ2-7|TRBV6-5
CASSYTQVFGYEQYF
TGTGCCAGCAGTTACACTCAGGTTTTTGGCTACGAGCAGTACTTC
>TRBD2|-|TRBJ2-3|TRBV9
CASSVYGGVTDTQYF
TGTGCCAGCAGCGTTTATGGGGGGGTGACAGATACGCAGTATTTT
>TRBD2|-|TRBJ2-1|TRBV19
CASRGTSGAYNEQFF
TGTGCCAGTAGGGGGACTAGCGGGGCCTACAATGAGCAGTTCTTC
>-|-|TRBJ1-5|TRBV27
CASSLAIGNQPQHF
TGTGCCAGCAGTTTGGCAATCGGGAATCAGCCCCAGCATTTT
>-|-|TRBJ1-1|TRBV7-9
CASDQGGTEAFF
TGTGCCAGCGACCAGGGAGGCACTGAAGCTTTCTTT
>TRBD2|-|TRBJ2-5|TRBV6-1
CASRVAGGPQETQYF
TGTGCCAGCAGGGTAGCGGGGGGGCCTCAAGAGACCCAGTACTTC
>-|-|TRBJ1-1|TRBV7-8
CASSFRGGTEAFF
TGTGCCAGCAGCTTCCGGGGTGGCACTGAAGCTTTCTTT